This TCR beta chain was obtained from a study of blood T cells in healthy people across ages. Findings of the study overall: Any changes in expanded clonotypes were possibly confounded, as donor CMV status remained unknown. Without sorted subsets, naive and antigen-experienced compartments could not be conclusively compared. It was the long-lived donors that had more naive CD4+ cells and higher diversity than aged donors.

The CDR3 is 14 amino acids. Looked up from germline, CDR1 is SQVTM and CDR2 is ANQGSEA. V gave up 3 bases and J gave up 8 bases, with 17 bases separating them. Healthy individuals of Caucasian origin from Russia, aged about 6 to 100, served as donors. Comments on this clonotype: Antigen specificity is unknown.

Primers used in a second PCR of about 7 to 12 cycles were a sample-barcoded 5' primer and a J-beta primer mix. TCRdb used MiXCR to reprocess the 5' RACE reads, holding one entry per CDR3 protein. The profile covers approximately 1,000,000 distinct CDR3 sequences, with 35% to 50% appearing a single time and over 15% taken by the ten largest. Sequencing used blood. The rearrangement uses TRBV29-1 and TRBJ2-1; tentatively, D is TRBD2 (6 bases). The sequence derives from a woman aged 60-75 years in good health. The chain's CDR3 is CSVDKMVAAYEQFF. CDR3 sequence (DNA): TGCAGCGTTGACAAGATGGTAGCGGCCTATGAGCAGTTCTTC.